This is a list of T cell receptor beta chains from one sample in a study of T-cell reconstitution after alpha-beta-depleted transplantation in children. TCRdb recomputed calls from the PCR reads with MiXCR, one row per CDR3 protein. The table lists about 440,000 distinct CDR3 sequences, around 46% of them singletons, with 27% in the top ten. The sample consisted of PBMCs, taken before TCRalphabeta/CD19-depleted stem cell transplant. The receptors here all came from a girl aged 2 to 9 with aplastic anemia, due to receive a stem cell transplant. Both conserved end residues are part of each CDR3. The D gene is left open where the match is weak. Clone size appears in some rows only: once, few, many, or a class for an expanded clone.

V: TRBV7-2
D: .
size: .
J: TRBJ2-2
DNA: TGTGCCAGCAGCTTAGCGGGCTATATCACCGGGGAGCTGTTTTTT
CDR3: CASSLAGYITGELFF

V: TRBV10-3
D: TRBD2
size: few
J: TRBJ2-7
DNA: TGTGCCATCAGTGAGTCGAATACGGGAGGGCCCCCCTACGAGCAGTACTTC
CDR3: CAISESNTGGPPYEQYF

V: TRBV9
D: TRBD1
size: few
J: TRBJ1-3
DNA: TGTGCCAGCAGCGCCACAGGGGGATCTGGAAACACCATATATTTT
CDR3: CASSATGGSGNTIYF

V: TRBV5-1
D: .
size: .
J: TRBJ2-1
DNA: TGCGCCAGCAGCTTGGACGGAATTAATGAGCAGTTCTTC
CDR3: CASSLDGINEQFF

V: TRBV3-1
D: .
size: many
J: TRBJ2-2
DNA: TGTGCCAGCAGCCAAACTTTCCACGGGGAGCTGTTTTTT
CDR3: CASSQTFHGELFF

V: TRBV7-7
D: .
size: many
J: TRBJ2-7
DNA: TGTGCTAGCAGCTTAACAAAATCCTACGAGCAGTACTTC
CDR3: CASSLTKSYEQYF

V: TRBV21-1
D: .
size: .
J: TRBJ2-3
DNA: TGTGCCAGCAGCACGACTAGCGGGGGGACCACAGATACGCAGTATTTT
CDR3: CASSTTSGGTTDTQYF

V: TRBV28
D: TRBD2
size: few
J: TRBJ2-7
DNA: TGTGCCAGCAGCGCGGGGGGCACTGGGGTCGAGCAGTACTTC
CDR3: CASSAGGTGVEQYF

V: TRBV28
D: .
size: few
J: TRBJ1-5
DNA: TGTGCCAGCAGCCAAACAGGGAGGGTAGGGCAGCCCCAGCATTTT
CDR3: CASSQTGRVGQPQHF

V: TRBV5-1
D: TRBD1
size: many
J: TRBJ2-7
DNA: TGCGCCAGCAGCTTGGCTACGGGACAGGGGGGCCGCGAGCAGTACTTC
CDR3: CASSLATGQGGREQYF

V: TRBV20-1
D: .
size: .
J: TRBJ2-5
DNA: TGCAGTGCTAGAGATCTAGAGCGGAGGAACCAAGAGACCCAGTACTTC
CDR3: CSARDLERRNQETQYF

V: TRBV7-9
D: .
size: once
J: TRBJ1-1
DNA: TGTGCCAGCAGCGCACCAGGGAGAAGGACTGAAGCTTTCTTT
CDR3: CASSAPGRRTEAFF

V: TRBV7-9
D: .
size: few
J: TRBJ2-1
DNA: TGTGCCAGCAGCCCCGTGGCTCCCCAACAATTTTATGAGCAGTTCTTC
CDR3: CASSPVAPQQFYEQFF

V: TRBV7-8
D: TRBD1
size: many
J: TRBJ2-1
DNA: TGTGCCAGCAGCTTAGTAGGGACAGGGAGCTCCTACAATGAGCAGTTCTTC
CDR3: CASSLVGTGSSYNEQFF

V: TRBV6-1
D: TRBD1
size: few
J: TRBJ1-5
DNA: TGTGCCACTACCCCCGTTGGACAGGGGGATCAGCCCCAGCATTTT
CDR3: CATTPVGQGDQPQHF

V: TRBV20-1
D: .
size: .
J: TRBJ2-3
DNA: TGCAGTGCTAGTGGGCTAGCGAGCACAGATACGCAGTATTTT
CDR3: CSASGLASTDTQYF

V: TRBV2
D: TRBD2
size: many
J: TRBJ2-7
DNA: TGTGCCAGCAAAAGCGGGAGAAACGAGCAGTACTTC
CDR3: CASKSGRNEQYF

V: TRBV2
D: TRBD1
size: .
J: TRBJ2-7
DNA: TGTGCCAGCAGCCCAAAGGGGGCATCCCCCTACGAGCAGTACTTC
CDR3: CASSPKGASPYEQYF

V: TRBV12-3/TRBV12-4
D: TRBD2
size: .
J: TRBJ2-3
DNA: TGTGCCAGCAGTCTGGGACTAGCGGGAGGGCCGGATACGCAGTATTTT
CDR3: CASSLGLAGGPDTQYF

V: TRBV7-9
D: .
size: .
J: TRBJ1-1
DNA: TGTGCCAGCGCACCGGGAAGGCCATCGGTTATGAACACTGAAGCTTTCTTT
CDR3: CASAPGRPSVMNTEAFF

V: TRBV11-1
D: TRBD2
size: .
J: TRBJ2-5
DNA: TGTGCCACCGTGATTTTAGCGGGGGCACAAGAGACCCAGTACTTC
CDR3: CATVILAGAQETQYF

V: TRBV7-3
D: .
size: few
J: TRBJ1-6
DNA: TGTGCCAGCAGCTCGCAGCAGGATTCACCCCTCCACTTT
CDR3: CASSSQQDSPLHF

V: TRBV6-6
D: TRBD1
size: many
J: TRBJ2-7
DNA: TGTGCCAGCACCGGACAGGGGGTCTACGAGCAGTACTTC
CDR3: CASTGQGVYEQYF

V: TRBV7-2
D: TRBD1
size: few
J: TRBJ2-7
DNA: TGTGCCAGCAGCACCCAGGACAGGGGCCGCGAGCAGTACTTC
CDR3: CASSTQDRGREQYF

V: TRBV24-1
D: TRBD2
size: many
J: TRBJ2-1
DNA: TGTGCCACCAGTGATCCTAGCGGGACTAGGAATGAGCAGTTCTTC
CDR3: CATSDPSGTRNEQFF

V: TRBV7-9
D: .
size: .
J: TRBJ1-1
DNA: TGTGCCAGCAGCTTATTGGTGGGACAGAACACTGAAGCTTTCTTT
CDR3: CASSLLVGQNTEAFF

V: TRBV20-1
D: .
size: .
J: TRBJ1-2
DNA: TGCAGTGCTAGACCCTCCCGTCCCCATGGCTACACCTTC
CDR3: CSARPSRPHGYTF

V: TRBV3-1
D: TRBD1
size: .
J: TRBJ2-7
DNA: TGTGCCAGCAGCCGCGCGAACCAGGGGGCCACCTACGAGCAGTACTTC
CDR3: CASSRANQGATYEQYF

V: TRBV7-2
D: .
size: .
J: TRBJ2-6
DNA: TGTGCCAGCAACGCAGGGTACGGGGCCAACGTCCTGACTTTC
CDR3: CASNAGYGANVLTF

V: TRBV6-6
D: TRBD2
size: few
J: TRBJ2-1
DNA: TGTGCCAGCAGGCGGGGGGAGGGCGATGAGCAGTTCTTC
CDR3: CASRRGEGDEQFF

V: TRBV5-1
D: TRBD2
size: many
J: TRBJ2-3
DNA: TGCGCCAGCAGCTTAACCACTAGCGGGAAAGATACGCAGTATTTT
CDR3: CASSLTTSGKDTQYF

V: TRBV4-2
D: .
size: .
J: TRBJ2-1
DNA: TGTGCCAGCAGCCCTGGACAGACCTCCTACAATGAGCAGTTCTTC
CDR3: CASSPGQTSYNEQFF

V: TRBV7-3
D: .
size: .
J: TRBJ2-3
DNA: TGTGCCAGCAGCCTTCAAGGGGGACCCACAGATACGCAGTATTTT
CDR3: CASSLQGGPTDTQYF

V: TRBV5-1
D: .
size: .
J: TRBJ1-1
DNA: TGCGCCAGCAGCTTGGAACCGGGGAACACTGAAGCTTTCTTT
CDR3: CASSLEPGNTEAFF

V: TRBV6-5
D: .
size: few
J: TRBJ1-1
DNA: TGTGCCAGCAGTTATAACAGGGAAGGTACTGAAGCTTTCTTT
CDR3: CASSYNREGTEAFF

V: TRBV29-1
D: TRBD1
size: many
J: TRBJ2-7
DNA: TGCAGCGCCTTTACGCCCAGGGGGCGCGGCGAGCAGTACTTC
CDR3: CSAFTPRGRGEQYF

V: TRBV3-1
D: TRBD2
size: few
J: TRBJ2-1
DNA: TGTGCCAGCAGCGTCCTAGCGGGATACTCCCTCAATGAGCAGTTCTTC
CDR3: CASSVLAGYSLNEQFF

V: TRBV11-1
D: TRBD1
size: .
J: TRBJ1-6
DNA: TGTGCCAGCAGCCCCCTTTTCCCGCCGGCAGGGGGCGCTTATTCACCCCTCCACTTT
CDR3: CASSPLFPPAGGAYSPLHF

V: TRBV29-1
D: .
size: .
J: TRBJ2-5
DNA: TGCAGCGTTGATATGGAGTACCAAGAGACCCAGTACTTC
CDR3: CSVDMEYQETQYF

V: TRBV29-1
D: .
size: .
J: TRBJ2-3
DNA: TGCAGCGTTCAAGACGGGTATTTT
CDR3: CSVQDGYF

V: TRBV20-1
D: TRBD1
size: .
J: TRBJ2-5
DNA: TGCATTGCTACCGACAGGGGGCGTTTGGAGACCCAGTACTTC
CDR3: CIATDRGRLETQYF

V: TRBV2
D: .
size: .
J: TRBJ2-1
DNA: TGTGCCAGCATGAGGGTCCAGGGCTCCTACAATGAGCAGTTCTTC
CDR3: CASMRVQGSYNEQFF

V: TRBV5-1
D: TRBD2
size: .
J: TRBJ2-5
DNA: TGCGCCAGCAGCGGGACTACCACCCAAGAGACCCAGTACTTC
CDR3: CASSGTTTQETQYF

V: TRBV5-1
D: .
size: many
J: TRBJ2-1
DNA: TGCGCCAGCAGCCGAGCGGGCAGCTCCTACAATGAGCAGTTCTTC
CDR3: CASSRAGSSYNEQFF

V: TRBV28
D: TRBD1
size: .
J: TRBJ2-5
DNA: TGTGCCAGCAGTTACACCGGGACAGGGGGAGAGACCCAGTACTTC
CDR3: CASSYTGTGGETQYF

V: TRBV12-3/TRBV12-4
D: .
size: .
J: TRBJ1-5
DNA: TGTGCCAGCAGTTTTAGTGGCAATCAGCCCCAGCATTTT
CDR3: CASSFSGNQPQHF

V: TRBV12-3/TRBV12-4
D: TRBD2
size: .
J: TRBJ2-7
DNA: TGTGCCAGCAGCCGCCGGGAGGGGGAGCACTACGAGCAGTACTTC
CDR3: CASSRREGEHYEQYF

V: TRBV7-3
D: .
size: .
J: TRBJ1-1
DNA: TGTGCCAGCAGCTTACGGGGGAGGGGGAACACTGAAGCTTTCTTT
CDR3: CASSLRGRGNTEAFF

V: TRBV20-1
D: .
size: .
J: TRBJ2-7
DNA: TGCAGTGCTACCAGTTCCTCCTACGAGCAGTACTTC
CDR3: CSATSSSYEQYF

V: TRBV20-1
D: .
size: .
J: TRBJ2-5
DNA: TGCAGTGCTAGAGATCGGGTTAGCGCGGCGACCTTAATATACTTC
CDR3: CSARDRVSAATLIYF

V: TRBV10-3
D: TRBD2
size: many
J: TRBJ2-3
DNA: TGTGCCATCAGTGAGCCGAGTACTAGCGGGAGGCCCACGGGTCCTTCTAGCACAGATACGCAGTATTTT
CDR3: CAISEPSTSGRPTGPSSTDTQYF

V: TRBV20-1
D: TRBD2
size: many
J: TRBJ2-1
DNA: TGCAGTGCTAGAGGGGGGAGCGGGAGCTACAATGAGCAGTTCTTC
CDR3: CSARGGSGSYNEQFF